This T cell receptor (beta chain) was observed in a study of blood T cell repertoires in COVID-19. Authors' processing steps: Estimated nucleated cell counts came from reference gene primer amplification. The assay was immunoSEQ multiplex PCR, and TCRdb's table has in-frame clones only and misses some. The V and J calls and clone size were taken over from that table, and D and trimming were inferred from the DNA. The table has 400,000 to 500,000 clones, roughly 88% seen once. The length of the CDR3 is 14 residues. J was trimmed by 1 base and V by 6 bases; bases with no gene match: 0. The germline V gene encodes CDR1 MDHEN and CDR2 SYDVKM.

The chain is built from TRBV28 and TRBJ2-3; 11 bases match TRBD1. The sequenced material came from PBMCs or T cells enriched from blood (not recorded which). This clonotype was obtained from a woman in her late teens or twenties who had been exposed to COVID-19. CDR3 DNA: TGTGCCAGCAGGGACAGGGGGCGCACAGATACGCAGTATTTT. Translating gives CASRDRGRTDTQYF. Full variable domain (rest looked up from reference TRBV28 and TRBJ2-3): DVKVTQSSRYLVKRTGEKVFLECVQDMDHENMFWYRQDPGLGLRLIYFSYDVKMKEKGDIPEGYSVSREKKERFSLILESASTNQTSMYLCASRDRGRTDTQYFGPGTRLTVL.